A single T cell receptor beta chain is shown here with its context. Its antigen is not known. The junction departs from the called germline gene at one end, perhaps through a read error. The patients, a group without prior chemotherapy, radiotherapy or other malignancies, were all node-negative on CT and PET/CT. Approximately 5.5 milliliters of peripheral blood were drawn at each of two time points. This entry comes from a study of prognosis after radiotherapy for stage I lung cancer. Findings of the study overall: Patients who had metastases reportedly showed TRBV and TRBJ gene usage that varied from that of patients who did not.

CDR3 of TCR beta was amplified from genomic DNA via a two-round multiplex PCR. For every TRBV and TRBJ gene, a specific primer was used in first-round PCR. TCRdb ran MiXCR on the multiplex PCR reads and lists one entry per CDR3 protein. The profile covers fewer than 25,000 distinct CDR3 sequences, with around 50% appearing a single time and roughly 26% taken by the ten largest. CDR3 length: 17 amino acids. The germline V gene encodes CDR1 SGHNT and CDR2 YENEEA. This specimen consisted of PBMCs, obtained before or after stereotactic body radiation therapy (not recorded which). This clonotype originated in a donor aged 50 or older with non-small cell lung cancer. The chain carries TRBV11-3 and TRBJ2-1; D may correspond to TRBD1 or TRBD2 (5 bases each). The chain's CDR3 is CAGSLDVGDVSYNEQFF. The DNA for the CDR3 is TGTGCCGGCAGCTTAGATGTTGGGGACGTCTCCTACAATGAGCAGTTCTTC.